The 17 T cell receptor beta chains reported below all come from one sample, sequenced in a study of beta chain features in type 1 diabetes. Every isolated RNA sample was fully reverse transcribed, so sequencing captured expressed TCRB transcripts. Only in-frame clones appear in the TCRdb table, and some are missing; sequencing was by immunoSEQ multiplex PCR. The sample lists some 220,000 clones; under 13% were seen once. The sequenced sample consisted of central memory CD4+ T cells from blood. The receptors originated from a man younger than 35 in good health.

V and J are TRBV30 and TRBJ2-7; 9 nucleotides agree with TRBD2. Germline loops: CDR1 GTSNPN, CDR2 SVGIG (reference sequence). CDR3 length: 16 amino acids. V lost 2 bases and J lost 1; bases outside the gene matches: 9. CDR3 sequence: CAWSLKGGRGSYEQYF. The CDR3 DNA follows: TGTGCCTGGAGTCTCAAAGGCGGGAGGGGTTCCTACGAGCAGTACTTC.

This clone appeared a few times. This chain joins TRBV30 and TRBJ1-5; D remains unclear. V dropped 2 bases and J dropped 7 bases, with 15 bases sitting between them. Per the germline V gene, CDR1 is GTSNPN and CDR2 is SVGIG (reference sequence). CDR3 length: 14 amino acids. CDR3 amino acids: CAWSPLRGDQPQHF. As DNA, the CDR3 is TGTGCCTGGAGTCCCCTCCGGGGTGACCAGCCCCAGCATTTT.

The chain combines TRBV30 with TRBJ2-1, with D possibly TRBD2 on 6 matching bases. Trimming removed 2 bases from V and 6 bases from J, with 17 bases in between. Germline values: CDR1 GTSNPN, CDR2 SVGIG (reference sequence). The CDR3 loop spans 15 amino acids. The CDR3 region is CAWSLGGSRGNEQFF. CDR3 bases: TGTGCCTGGAGTCTCGGGGGAAGTAGGGGCAATGAGCAGTTCTTC.

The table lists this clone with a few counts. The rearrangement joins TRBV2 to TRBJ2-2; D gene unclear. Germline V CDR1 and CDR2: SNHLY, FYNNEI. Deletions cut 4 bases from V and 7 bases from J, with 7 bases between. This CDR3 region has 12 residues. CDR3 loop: CASSAHSGELFF. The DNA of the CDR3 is TGTGCCAGCAGTGCCCATAGCGGGGAGCTGTTTTTT.

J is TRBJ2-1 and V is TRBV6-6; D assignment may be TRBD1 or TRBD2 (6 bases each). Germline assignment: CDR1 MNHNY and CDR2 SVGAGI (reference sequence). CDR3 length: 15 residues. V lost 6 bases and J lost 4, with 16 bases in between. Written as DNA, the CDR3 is TGTGCCAGCAGCGACCGGGGGCTAGAGTACAATGAGCAGTTCTTC. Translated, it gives CASSDRGLEYNEQFF.

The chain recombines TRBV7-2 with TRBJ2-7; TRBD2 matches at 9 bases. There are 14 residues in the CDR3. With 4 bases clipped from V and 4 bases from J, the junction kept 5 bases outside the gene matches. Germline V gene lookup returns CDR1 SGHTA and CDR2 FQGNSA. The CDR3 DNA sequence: TGTGCCAGCAGCTCACCGGGACTAGCTTACGAGCAGTACTTC. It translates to CASSSPGLAYEQYF. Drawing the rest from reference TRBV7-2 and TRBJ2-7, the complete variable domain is GAGVSQSPSNKVTEKGKDVELRCDPISGHTALYWYRQSLGQGLEFLIYFQGNSAPDKSGLPSDRFSAERTGGSVSTLTIQRTQQEDSAVYLCASSSPGLAYEQYFGPGTRLTVT.

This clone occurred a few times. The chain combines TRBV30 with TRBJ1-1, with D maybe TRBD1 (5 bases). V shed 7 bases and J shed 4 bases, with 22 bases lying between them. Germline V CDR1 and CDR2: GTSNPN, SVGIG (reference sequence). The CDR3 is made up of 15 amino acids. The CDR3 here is CALTSQATRGTEAFF. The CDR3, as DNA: TGTGCCTTAACATCACAGGCTACGCGGGGCACTGAAGCTTTCTTT.

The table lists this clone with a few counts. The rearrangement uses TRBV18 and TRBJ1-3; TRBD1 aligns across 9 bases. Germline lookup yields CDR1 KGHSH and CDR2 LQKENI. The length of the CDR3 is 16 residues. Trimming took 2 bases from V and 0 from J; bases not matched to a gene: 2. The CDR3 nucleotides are TGTGCCAGCTCACCAGAGACAGGGGGCTCTGGAAACACCATATATTTT. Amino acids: CASSPETGGSGNTIYF.

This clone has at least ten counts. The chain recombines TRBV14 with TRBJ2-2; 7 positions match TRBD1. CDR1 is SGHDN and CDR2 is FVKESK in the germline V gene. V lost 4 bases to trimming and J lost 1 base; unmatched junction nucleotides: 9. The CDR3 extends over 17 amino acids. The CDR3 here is CASSPITGTVNTGELFF. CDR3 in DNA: TGTGCCAGCAGCCCGATCACCGGGACAGTGAACACCGGGGAGCTGTTTTTT.

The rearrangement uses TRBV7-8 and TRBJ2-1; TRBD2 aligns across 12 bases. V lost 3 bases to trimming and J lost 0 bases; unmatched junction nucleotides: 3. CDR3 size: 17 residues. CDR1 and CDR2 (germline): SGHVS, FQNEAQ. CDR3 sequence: CASSFGLAGSSYNEQFF. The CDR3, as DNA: TGTGCCAGCAGCTTTGGACTAGCGGGGAGCTCCTACAATGAGCAGTTCTTC.

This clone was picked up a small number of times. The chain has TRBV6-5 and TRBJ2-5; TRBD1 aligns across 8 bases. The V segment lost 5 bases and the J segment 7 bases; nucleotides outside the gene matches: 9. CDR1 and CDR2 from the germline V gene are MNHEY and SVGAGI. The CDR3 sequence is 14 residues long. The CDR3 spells CASSGGQGSATQYF. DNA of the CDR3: TGTGCCAGCAGTGGCGGACAGGGTTCGGCGACCCAGTACTTC.

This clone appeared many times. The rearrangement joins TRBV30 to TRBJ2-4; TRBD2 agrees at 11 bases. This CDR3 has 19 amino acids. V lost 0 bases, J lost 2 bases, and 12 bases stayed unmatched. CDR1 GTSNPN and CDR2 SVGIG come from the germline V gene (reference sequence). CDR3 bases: TGTGCCTGGAGTGTATCCTTTAGCGGGAGGGCCTGGTCCAAAAACATTCAGTACTTC. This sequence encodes CAWSVSFSGRAWSKNIQYF.

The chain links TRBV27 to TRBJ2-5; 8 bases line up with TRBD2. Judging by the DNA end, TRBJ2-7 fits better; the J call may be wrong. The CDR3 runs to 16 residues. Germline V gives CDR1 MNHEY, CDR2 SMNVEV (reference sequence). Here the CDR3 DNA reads TGTGCCAGCAGGTCGTTGGGGGGTAGCGGGACCTACGAGCAGTACTTC. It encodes CASRSLGGSGTYEQYF.

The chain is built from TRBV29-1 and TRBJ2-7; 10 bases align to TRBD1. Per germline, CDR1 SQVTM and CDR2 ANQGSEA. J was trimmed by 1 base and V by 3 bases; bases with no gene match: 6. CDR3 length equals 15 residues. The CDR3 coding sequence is TGCAGCGTTGACCCGACAGGGGGCCCTTCCTACGAGCAGTACTTC. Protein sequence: CSVDPTGGPSYEQYF.

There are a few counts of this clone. CDR3 residues: CASSRESPGELFF. DNA for the CDR3: TGTGCCAGCAGCCGAGAGAGCCCCGGGGAGCTGTTTTTT. This sequence joins TRBV14 and TRBJ2-2; no definite D call. The ends were cut back, 4 bases at V and 6 bases at J, with 9 bases in the middle. Per germline, CDR1 SGHDN and CDR2 FVKESK. The CDR3 spans 13 residues. The full variable domain, completed using reference TRBV14 and TRBJ2-2, is EAGVTQFPSHSVIEKGQTVTLRCDPISGHDNLYWYRRVMGKEIKFLLHFVKESKQDESGMPNNRFLAERTGGTYSTLKVQPAELEDSGVYFCASSRESPGELFFGEGSRLTVL.

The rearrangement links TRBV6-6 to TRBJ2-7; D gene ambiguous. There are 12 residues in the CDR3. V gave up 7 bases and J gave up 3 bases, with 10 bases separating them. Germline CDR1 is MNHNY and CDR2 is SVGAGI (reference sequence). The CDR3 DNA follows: TGTGCCAGCACAGACCTTAGCTACGAGCAGTACTTC. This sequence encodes CASTDLSYEQYF.

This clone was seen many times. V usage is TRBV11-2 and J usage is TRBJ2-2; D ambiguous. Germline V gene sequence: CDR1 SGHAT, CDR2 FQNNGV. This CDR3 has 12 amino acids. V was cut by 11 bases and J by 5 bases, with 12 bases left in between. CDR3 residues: CASQLGTGELFF. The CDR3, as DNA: TGTGCCTCCCAGCTCGGGACCGGGGAGCTGTTTTTT.